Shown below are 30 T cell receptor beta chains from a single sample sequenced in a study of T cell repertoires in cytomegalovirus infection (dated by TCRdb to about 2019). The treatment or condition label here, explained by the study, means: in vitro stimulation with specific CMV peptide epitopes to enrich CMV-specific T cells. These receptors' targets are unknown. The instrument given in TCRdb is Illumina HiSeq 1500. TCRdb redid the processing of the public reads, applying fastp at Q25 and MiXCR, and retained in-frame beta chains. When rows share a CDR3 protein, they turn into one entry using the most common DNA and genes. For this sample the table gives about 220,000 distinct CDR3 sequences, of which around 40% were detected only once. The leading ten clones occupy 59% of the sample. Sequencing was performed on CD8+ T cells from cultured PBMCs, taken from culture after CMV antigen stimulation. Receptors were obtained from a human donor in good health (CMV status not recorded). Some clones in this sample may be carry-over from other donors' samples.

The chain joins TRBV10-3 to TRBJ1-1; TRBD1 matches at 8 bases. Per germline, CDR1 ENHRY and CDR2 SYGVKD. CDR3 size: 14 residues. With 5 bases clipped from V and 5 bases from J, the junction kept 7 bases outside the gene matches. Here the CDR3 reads CAISRDRGRTEAFF. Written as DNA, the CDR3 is TGTGCCATCAGTCGAGACAGGGGACGGACTGAAGCTTTCTTT.

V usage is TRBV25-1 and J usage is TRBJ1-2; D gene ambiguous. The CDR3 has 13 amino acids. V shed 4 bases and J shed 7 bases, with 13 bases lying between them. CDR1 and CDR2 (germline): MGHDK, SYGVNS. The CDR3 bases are TGTGCCAGCAGTGTTGGCATTTCTTCTGGCTACACCTTC. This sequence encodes CASSVGISSGYTF.

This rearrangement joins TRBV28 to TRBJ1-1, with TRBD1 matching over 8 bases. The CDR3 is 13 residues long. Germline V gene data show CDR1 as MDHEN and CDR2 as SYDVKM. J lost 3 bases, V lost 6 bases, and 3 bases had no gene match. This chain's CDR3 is CASRSDRDTEAFF. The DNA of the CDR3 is TGTGCCAGCAGGTCGGACAGGGACACTGAAGCTTTCTTT.

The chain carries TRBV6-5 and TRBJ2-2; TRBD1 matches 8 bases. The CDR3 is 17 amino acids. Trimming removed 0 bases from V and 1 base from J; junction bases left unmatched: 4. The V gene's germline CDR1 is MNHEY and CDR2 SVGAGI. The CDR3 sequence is CASSYSGRGQNTGELFF. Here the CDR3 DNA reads TGTGCCAGCAGTTACTCGGGCAGGGGGCAGAACACCGGGGAGCTGTTTTTT.

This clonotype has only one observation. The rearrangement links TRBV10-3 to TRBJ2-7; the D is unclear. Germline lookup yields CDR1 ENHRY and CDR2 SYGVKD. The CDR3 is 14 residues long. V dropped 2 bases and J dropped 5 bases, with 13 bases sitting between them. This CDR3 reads CAISEPSRGNEQYF. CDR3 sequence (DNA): TGTGCCATCAGTGAGCCCTCAAGAGGTAACGAGCAGTACTTC.

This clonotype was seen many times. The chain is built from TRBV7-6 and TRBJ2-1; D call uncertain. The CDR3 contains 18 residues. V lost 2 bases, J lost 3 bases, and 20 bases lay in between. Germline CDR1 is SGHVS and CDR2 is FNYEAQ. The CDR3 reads CASSLRVRTTTYYNEQFF. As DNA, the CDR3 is TGTGCCAGCAGCTTAAGGGTACGAACCACCACATACTACAATGAGCAGTTCTTC. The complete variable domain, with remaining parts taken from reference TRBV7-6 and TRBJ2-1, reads GAGVSQSPRYKVTKRGQDVALRCDPISGHVSLYWYRQALGQGPEFLTYFNYEAQQDKSGLPNDRFSAERPEGSISTLTIQRTEQRDSAMYRCASSLRVRTTTYYNEQFFGPGTRLTVL.

CDR3 bases: TGTGCCAGCAGCTTATCCCCGACAGATCGGGAGACCCAGTACTTC. Its translation is CASSLSPTDRETQYF. This chain joins TRBV7-4 and TRBJ2-5, with TRBD1 as a possible D gene (5 bases). V gave up 2 bases and J gave up 5 bases, with 15 bases separating them. Germline assignment: CDR1 SGHVT and CDR2 SQSDAQ. The CDR3 covers 15 residues.

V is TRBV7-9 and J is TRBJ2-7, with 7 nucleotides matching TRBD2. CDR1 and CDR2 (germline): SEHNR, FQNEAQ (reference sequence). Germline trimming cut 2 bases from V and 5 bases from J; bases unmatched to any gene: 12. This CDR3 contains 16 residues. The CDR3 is CASSLSGASPGHEQYF. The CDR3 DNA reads TGTGCCAGCAGCTTAAGCGGGGCCTCCCCGGGCCACGAGCAGTACTTC.

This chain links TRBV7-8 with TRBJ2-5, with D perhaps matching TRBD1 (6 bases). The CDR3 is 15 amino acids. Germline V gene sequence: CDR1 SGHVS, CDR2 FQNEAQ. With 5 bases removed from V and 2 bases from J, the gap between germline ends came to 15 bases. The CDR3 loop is CASSPLGQSQETQYF. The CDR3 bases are TGTGCCAGCAGCCCCCTAGGACAGTCTCAAGAGACCCAGTACTTC.

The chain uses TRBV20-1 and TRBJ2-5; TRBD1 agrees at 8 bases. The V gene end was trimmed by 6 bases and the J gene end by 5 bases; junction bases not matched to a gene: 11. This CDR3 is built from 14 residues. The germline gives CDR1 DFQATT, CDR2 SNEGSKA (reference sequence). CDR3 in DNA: TGCAGTGCCCATGGACAGGGAACAGGGGAGACCCAGTACTTC. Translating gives CSAHGQGTGETQYF.

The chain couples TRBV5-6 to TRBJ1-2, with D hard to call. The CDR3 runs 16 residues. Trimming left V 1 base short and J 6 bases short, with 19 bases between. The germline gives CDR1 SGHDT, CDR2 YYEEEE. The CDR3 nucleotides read TGTGCCAGCAGCTTGCCCAGGAAATCCCTGGTGGATGGCTACACCTTC. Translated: CASSLPRKSLVDGYTF.

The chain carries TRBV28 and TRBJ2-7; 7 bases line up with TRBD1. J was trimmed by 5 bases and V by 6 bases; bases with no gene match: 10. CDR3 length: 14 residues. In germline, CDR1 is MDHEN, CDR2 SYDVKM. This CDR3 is CASSPRQGFHEQYF. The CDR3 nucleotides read TGTGCCAGCAGCCCACGACAGGGTTTCCACGAGCAGTACTTC. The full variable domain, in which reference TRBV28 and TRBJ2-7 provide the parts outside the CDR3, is DVKVTQSSRYLVKRTGEKVFLECVQDMDHENMFWYRQDPGLGLRLIYFSYDVKMKEKGDIPEGYSVSREKKERFSLILESASTNQTSMYLCASSPRQGFHEQYFGPGTRLTVT.

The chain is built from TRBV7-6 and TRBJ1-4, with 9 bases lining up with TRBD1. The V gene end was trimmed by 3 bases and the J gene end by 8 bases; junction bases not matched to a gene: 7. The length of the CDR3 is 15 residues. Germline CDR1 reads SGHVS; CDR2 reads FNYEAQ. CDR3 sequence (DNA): TGTGCCAGCAGCTTTAAAAGGGACAGGGAAGAAAAACTGTTTTTT. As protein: CASSFKRDREEKLFF.

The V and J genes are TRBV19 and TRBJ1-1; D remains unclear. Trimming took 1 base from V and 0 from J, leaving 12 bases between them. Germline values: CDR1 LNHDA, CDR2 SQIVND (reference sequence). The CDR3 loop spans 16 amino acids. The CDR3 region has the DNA TGTGCCAGTAGTATAGGAGGCTTGGTGGTGAACACTGAAGCTTTCTTT. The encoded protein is CASSIGGLVVNTEAFF. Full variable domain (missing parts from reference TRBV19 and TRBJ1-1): DGGITQSPKYLFRKEGQNVTLSCEQNLNHDAMYWYRQDPGQGLRLIYYSQIVNDFQKGDIAEGYSVSREKKESFPLTVTSAQKNPTAFYLCASSIGGLVVNTEAFFGQGTRLTVV.

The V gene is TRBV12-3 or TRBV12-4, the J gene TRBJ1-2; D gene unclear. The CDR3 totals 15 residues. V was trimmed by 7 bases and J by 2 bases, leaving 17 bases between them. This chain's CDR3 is CASKAKIEVNYGYTF. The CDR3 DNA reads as TGTGCCAGCAAGGCTAAGATAGAGGTGAACTATGGCTACACCTTC.

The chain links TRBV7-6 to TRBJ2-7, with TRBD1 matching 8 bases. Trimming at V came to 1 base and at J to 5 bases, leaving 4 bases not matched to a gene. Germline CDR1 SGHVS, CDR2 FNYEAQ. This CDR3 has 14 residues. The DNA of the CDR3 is TGTGCCAGCAGCTTAGGGGGACAGGTGAACGAGCAGTACTTC. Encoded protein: CASSLGGQVNEQYF.

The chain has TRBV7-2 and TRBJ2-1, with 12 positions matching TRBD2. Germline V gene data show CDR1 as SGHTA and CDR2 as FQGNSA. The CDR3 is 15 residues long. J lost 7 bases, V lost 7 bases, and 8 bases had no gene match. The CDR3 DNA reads TGTGCCAGCAAGAGAGGACTAGCGGGGATTAATGAGCAGTTCTTC. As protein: CASKRGLAGINEQFF.

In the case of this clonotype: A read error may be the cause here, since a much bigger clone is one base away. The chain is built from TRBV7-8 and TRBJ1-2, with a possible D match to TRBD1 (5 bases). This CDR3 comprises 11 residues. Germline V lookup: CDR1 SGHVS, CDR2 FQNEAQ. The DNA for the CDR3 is TGTGCCATCAGCTTAGGGGCGGCGTACACCTTC. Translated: CAISLGAAYTF.

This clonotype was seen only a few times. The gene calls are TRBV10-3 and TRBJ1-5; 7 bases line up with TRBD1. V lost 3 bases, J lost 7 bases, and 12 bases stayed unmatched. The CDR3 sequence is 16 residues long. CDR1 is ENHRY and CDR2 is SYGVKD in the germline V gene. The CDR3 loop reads CAISDGLGTAEQPQHF. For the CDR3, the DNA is TGTGCCATCAGTGACGGCTTGGGGACAGCGGAACAGCCCCAGCATTTT.

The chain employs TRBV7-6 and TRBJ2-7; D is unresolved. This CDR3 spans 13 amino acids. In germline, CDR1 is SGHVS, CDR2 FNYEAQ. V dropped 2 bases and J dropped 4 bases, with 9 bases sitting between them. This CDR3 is CASSLKGRYEQYF. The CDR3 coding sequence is TGTGCCAGCAGCTTAAAGGGAAGGTACGAGCAGTACTTC.

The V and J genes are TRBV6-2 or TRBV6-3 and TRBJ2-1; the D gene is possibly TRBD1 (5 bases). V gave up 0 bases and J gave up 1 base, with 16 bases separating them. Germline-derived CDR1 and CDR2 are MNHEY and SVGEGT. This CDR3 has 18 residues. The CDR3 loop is CASSYSPQRSGSYNEQFF. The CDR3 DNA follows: TGTGCCAGCAGTTACTCGCCCCAAAGATCAGGGTCCTACAATGAGCAGTTCTTC.

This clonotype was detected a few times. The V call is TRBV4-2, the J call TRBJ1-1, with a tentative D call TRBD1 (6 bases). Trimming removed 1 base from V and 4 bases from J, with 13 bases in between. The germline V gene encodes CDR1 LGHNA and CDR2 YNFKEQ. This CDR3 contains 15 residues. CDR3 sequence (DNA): TGTGCCAGCAGCCAAGTCCTGAACAGGGCCACTGAAGCTTTCTTT. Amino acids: CASSQVLNRATEAFF.

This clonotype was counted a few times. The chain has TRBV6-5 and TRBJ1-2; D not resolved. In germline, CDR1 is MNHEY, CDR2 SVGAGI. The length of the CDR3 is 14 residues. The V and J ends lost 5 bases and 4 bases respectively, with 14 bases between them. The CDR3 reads CASSLRAAVYGYTF. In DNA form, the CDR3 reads TGTGCCAGCAGTCTTCGGGCGGCGGTCTATGGCTACACCTTC.

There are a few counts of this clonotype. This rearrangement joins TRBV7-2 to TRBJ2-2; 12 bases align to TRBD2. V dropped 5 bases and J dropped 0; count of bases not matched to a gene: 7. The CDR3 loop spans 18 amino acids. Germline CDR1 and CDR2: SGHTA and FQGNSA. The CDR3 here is CASSPGLAGFANTGELFF. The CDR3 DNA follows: TGTGCCAGCAGCCCCGGACTAGCGGGGTTCGCGAACACCGGGGAGCTGTTTTTT. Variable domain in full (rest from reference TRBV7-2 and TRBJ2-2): GAGVSQSPSNKVTEKGKDVELRCDPISGHTALYWYRQSLGQGLEFLIYFQGNSAPDKSGLPSDRFSAERTGGSVSTLTIQRTQQEDSAVYLCASSPGLAGFANTGELFFGEGSRLTVL.

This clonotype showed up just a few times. CDR3 residues: CASSEIAGGPQETQYF. The CDR3 DNA follows: TGTGCCAGCAGTGAAATAGCGGGGGGGCCCCAAGAGACCCAGTACTTC. The chain is built from TRBV6-1 and TRBJ2-5; TRBD2 matches 11 bases. Germline CDR1 MNHNS, CDR2 SASEGT. There are 16 residues in the CDR3. Trimming removed 2 bases from V and 1 base from J; junction bases left unmatched: 3.

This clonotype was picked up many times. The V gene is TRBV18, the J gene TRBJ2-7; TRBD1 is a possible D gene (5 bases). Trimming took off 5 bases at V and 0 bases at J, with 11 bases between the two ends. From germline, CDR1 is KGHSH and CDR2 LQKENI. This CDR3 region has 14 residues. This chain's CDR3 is CASSEQVISYEQYF. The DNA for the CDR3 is TGTGCCAGCTCAGAACAGGTTATCTCCTACGAGCAGTACTTC.

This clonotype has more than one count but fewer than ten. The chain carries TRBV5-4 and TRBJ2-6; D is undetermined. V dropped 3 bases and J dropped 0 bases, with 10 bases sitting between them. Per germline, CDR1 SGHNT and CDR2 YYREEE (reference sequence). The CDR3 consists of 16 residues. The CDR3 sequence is CASSSPPLSGANVLTF. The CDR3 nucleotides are TGTGCCAGCAGCTCCCCGCCCCTCTCTGGGGCCAACGTCCTGACTTTC.

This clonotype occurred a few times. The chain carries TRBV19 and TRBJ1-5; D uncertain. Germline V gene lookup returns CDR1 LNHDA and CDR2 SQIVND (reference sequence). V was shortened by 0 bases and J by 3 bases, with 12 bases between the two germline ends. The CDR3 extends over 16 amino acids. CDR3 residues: CASSIDSAPANQPQHF. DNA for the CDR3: TGTGCCAGTAGTATAGACTCGGCCCCGGCCAATCAGCCCCAGCATTTT.

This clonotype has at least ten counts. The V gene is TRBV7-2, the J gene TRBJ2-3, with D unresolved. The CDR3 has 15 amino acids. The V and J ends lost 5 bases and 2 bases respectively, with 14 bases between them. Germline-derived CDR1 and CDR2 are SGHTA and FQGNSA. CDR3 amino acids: CASSPSRPITDTQYF. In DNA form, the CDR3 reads TGTGCCAGCAGCCCTTCCCGGCCTATCACAGATACGCAGTATTTT.

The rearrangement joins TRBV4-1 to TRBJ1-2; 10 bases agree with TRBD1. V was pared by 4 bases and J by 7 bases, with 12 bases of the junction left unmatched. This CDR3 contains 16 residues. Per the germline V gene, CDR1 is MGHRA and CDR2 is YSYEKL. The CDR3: CASSREPGQGLGGYTF. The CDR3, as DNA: TGCGCCAGCAGCCGCGAACCGGGACAGGGGTTAGGTGGCTACACCTTC.